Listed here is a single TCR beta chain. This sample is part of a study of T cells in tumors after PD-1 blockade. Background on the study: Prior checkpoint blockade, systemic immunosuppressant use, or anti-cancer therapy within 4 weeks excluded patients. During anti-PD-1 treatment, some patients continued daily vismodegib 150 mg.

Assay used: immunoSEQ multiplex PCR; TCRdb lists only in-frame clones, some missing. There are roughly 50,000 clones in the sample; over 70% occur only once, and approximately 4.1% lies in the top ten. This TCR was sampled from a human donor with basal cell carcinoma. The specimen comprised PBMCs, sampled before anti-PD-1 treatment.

The CDR3 nucleotides read TGTGCCAGCAGCTGGGGAGTGGATCTTGGCTACACCTTC. Its protein is CASSWGVDLGYTF. This sequence joins TRBV5-6 and TRBJ1-2; D not resolved. The V end lost 3 bases, the J end lost 7 bases, and 13 bases lay between the germline ends. CDR3 length: 13 residues. The germline V gene encodes CDR1 SGHDT and CDR2 YYEEEE. Together with reference TRBV5-6 and TRBJ1-2, the CDR3 gives the full variable domain: DAGVTQSPTHLIKTRGQQVTLRCSPKSGHDTVSWYQQALGQGPQFIFQYYEEEERQRGNFPDRFSGHQFPNYSSELNVNALLLGDSALYLCASSWGVDLGYTFGSGTRLTVV.